Presented here are 15 T cell receptor beta chains from one specimen sequenced in a study of T cell responses to AZD1222 COVID-19 vaccine. Profiling relied on immunoSEQ multiplex PCR, and the TCRdb table lists in-frame clones only, not all of them. The table records 170,000 or so clones, roughly 90% of them present only once. Sequenced material: peripheral blood, taken on day 0 of AZD1222 vaccination. The source is an adult in good health.

The chain joins TRBV21-1 to TRBJ1-2; the DNA was not used to check the table's D call, TRBD1. TRBV21-1 is deemed a pseudogene. The CDR3 is 16 amino acids. As DNA, the CDR3 is TGTGCCAGCAGCAAGGGACAGGTCCGTAGGATCCATGGCTACACCTTC. Its protein is CASSKGQVRRIHGYTF.

The chain uses TRBV7-8 and TRBJ1-2; no clear D. This CDR3 has 16 amino acids. V dropped 5 bases and J dropped 7 bases, with 23 bases sitting between them. The germline V gene has CDR1 SGHVS and CDR2 FQNEAQ. This chain's CDR3 is CASSLGMVDDKSGYTF. CDR3 bases: TGTGCCAGCAGCCTTGGGATGGTGGACGACAAGAGTGGCTACACCTTC.

This clone showed up just a few times. The CDR3 DNA reads as TGCAGCGTTGAGCGTCGGGCAGGGGGCGACTATGGCTACACCTTC. This gives the protein CSVERRAGGDYGYTF. V and J are TRBV29-1 and TRBJ1-2, with TRBD1 identical over 8 bases. V was pared by 3 bases and J by 3 bases, with 9 bases of the junction left unmatched. The CDR3 contains 15 residues. The germline CDR1 and CDR2 sequences are SQVTM and ANQGSEA.

Remarks on this clone: This specimen includes other DNA sequences encoding the same CDR3. The chain joins TRBV7-9 to TRBJ1-1; maybe TRBD1 (6 bases). The CDR3 length is 13 residues. V was trimmed by 0 bases and J by 5 bases, leaving 7 bases between them. Germline CDR1 SEHNR, CDR2 FQNEAQ (reference sequence). In DNA, the CDR3 is TGTGCCAGCAGCTTAGCACAGGGAACTGAAGCTTTCTTT. Its translation is CASSLAQGTEAFF.

The chain employs TRBV3-1 (or the pseudogene TRBV3-2) and TRBJ1-5; unclear D gene. Trimming removed 3 bases at V and 5 bases at J, with 14 bases between. The CDR3 covers 15 residues. In germline, CDR1 is LGHDT, CDR2 YNNKEL (reference sequence). The CDR3: CASSHSSRRHQPQHF. Written as DNA, the CDR3 is TGTGCCAGCAGCCATTCTTCCAGGCGACATCAGCCCCAGCATTTT.

This rearrangement joins TRBV18 to TRBJ2-3; 11 bases agree with TRBD2. Germline CDR1 KGHSH, CDR2 LQKENI. This CDR3 contains 16 residues. Trimming took 3 bases from V and 2 from J; bases not matched to a gene: 4. CDR3: CASSPQLAGDTDTQYF. Written as DNA, the CDR3 is TGTGCCAGCTCACCTCAACTAGCGGGAGACACAGATACGCAGTATTTT.

The chain links TRBV5-5 to TRBJ2-3; D not resolved. Per germline, CDR1 SGHKS and CDR2 YYEKEE (reference sequence). The CDR3 consists of 14 residues. V lost 4 bases to trimming and J lost 2 bases, with 11 bases between them. CDR3 in DNA: TGTGCCAGCAGCCTAACCAGATCCACAGATACGCAGTATTTT. It specifies CASSLTRSTDTQYF.

This chain links TRBV6-2 or TRBV6-3 with TRBJ1-6; D is ambiguous. The CDR3 is 14 residues long. Germline CDR1 MNHEY, CDR2 SVGEGT. Trimming took 4 bases from V and 4 from J, leaving 8 bases between them. The CDR3 reads CASSWEIYNSPLHF. The DNA of the CDR3 is TGTGCCAGCAGTTGGGAGATTTATAATTCACCCCTCCACTTT.

The V and J genes are TRBV7-9 and TRBJ2-1; TRBD2 agrees at 9 bases. This CDR3 region has 14 residues. Germline V gene lookup returns CDR1 SEHNR and CDR2 FQNEAQ (reference sequence). With V trimmed by 11 bases and J by 1 base, 6 bases remained unmatched. The CDR3 bases are TGTGCCGCAAATAGCGGGAGATCCTACAATGAGCAGTTCTTC. This sequence encodes CAANSGRSYNEQFF.

Only a few counts were recorded for this clone. The chain is built from TRBV18 and TRBJ1-3, with TRBD1 matching 12 bases. J lost 7 bases, V lost 0 bases, and 1 base had no gene match. The CDR3 covers 15 residues. Germline V gene lookup returns CDR1 KGHSH and CDR2 LQKENI. DNA for the CDR3: TGTGCCAGCTCACCACCGGGACAGGGGGCCAACACCATATATTTT. Translating gives CASSPPGQGANTIYF.

This chain joins TRBV2 and TRBJ1-2; D not certain. V was shortened by 5 bases and J by 4 bases, with 14 bases between the two germline ends. Germline loops: CDR1 SNHLY, CDR2 FYNNEI. This CDR3 region has 14 residues. CDR3 coding DNA: TGTGCCAGCAGTACTTTGGACGAGTCCTATGGCTACACCTTC. Amino acid sequence: CASSTLDESYGYTF.

The chain recombines TRBV11-2 with TRBJ1-2; TRBD1 matches 7 bases. Looked up from germline, CDR1 is SGHAT and CDR2 is FQNNGV. V trimming: 4 bases; J trimming: 2 bases; junction bases outside the gene matches: 4. This CDR3 comprises 14 residues. The CDR3 spells CASSSRGQNYGYTF. The CDR3 coding sequence is TGTGCCAGCAGCTCAAGGGGACAGAACTATGGCTACACCTTC.

The CDR3 loop reads CASSSGRRGYEQYF. In DNA form, the CDR3 reads TGTGCCAGCAGTTCCGGGAGGAGGGGGTACGAGCAGTACTTC. This rearrangement joins TRBV27 to TRBJ2-7; D may be TRBD2 (7 bases). The CDR3 covers 14 residues. Germline V gives CDR1 MNHEY, CDR2 SMNVEV (reference sequence). V lost 4 bases and J lost 4, with 14 bases in between.

The CDR3 is CASSPVLTGGGGYTF. CDR3 DNA: TGCGCCAGCAGCCCAGTACTTACAGGGGGCGGTGGCTACACCTTC. The chain recombines TRBV5-1 with TRBJ1-2; 9 bases map to TRBD1. V shed 4 bases, J shed 7 bases, and the junction held 11 bases outside the gene matches. The CDR3 sequence is 15 residues long. Germline CDR1 SGHRS, CDR2 YFSETQ.

The table lists this clone with a count of one. The V call is TRBV11-2, the J call TRBJ2-7; D gene uncertain. CDR1 and CDR2 (germline): SGHAT, FQNNGV. V lost 4 bases and J 0 bases, leaving 13 bases between the germline ends. This CDR3 region has 15 residues. The CDR3 protein is CASSSTLWGSYEQYF. Here the CDR3 DNA reads TGTGCCAGCAGCTCAACACTTTGGGGCTCCTACGAGCAGTACTTC. Using reference TRBV11-2 and TRBJ2-7 for the parts outside the CDR3, the full variable domain is EAGVAQSPRYKIIEKRQSVAFWCNPISGHATLYWYQQILGQGPKLLIQFQNNGVVDDSQLPKDRFSAERLKGVDSTLKIQPAKLEDSAVYLCASSSTLWGSYEQYFGPGTRLTVT.